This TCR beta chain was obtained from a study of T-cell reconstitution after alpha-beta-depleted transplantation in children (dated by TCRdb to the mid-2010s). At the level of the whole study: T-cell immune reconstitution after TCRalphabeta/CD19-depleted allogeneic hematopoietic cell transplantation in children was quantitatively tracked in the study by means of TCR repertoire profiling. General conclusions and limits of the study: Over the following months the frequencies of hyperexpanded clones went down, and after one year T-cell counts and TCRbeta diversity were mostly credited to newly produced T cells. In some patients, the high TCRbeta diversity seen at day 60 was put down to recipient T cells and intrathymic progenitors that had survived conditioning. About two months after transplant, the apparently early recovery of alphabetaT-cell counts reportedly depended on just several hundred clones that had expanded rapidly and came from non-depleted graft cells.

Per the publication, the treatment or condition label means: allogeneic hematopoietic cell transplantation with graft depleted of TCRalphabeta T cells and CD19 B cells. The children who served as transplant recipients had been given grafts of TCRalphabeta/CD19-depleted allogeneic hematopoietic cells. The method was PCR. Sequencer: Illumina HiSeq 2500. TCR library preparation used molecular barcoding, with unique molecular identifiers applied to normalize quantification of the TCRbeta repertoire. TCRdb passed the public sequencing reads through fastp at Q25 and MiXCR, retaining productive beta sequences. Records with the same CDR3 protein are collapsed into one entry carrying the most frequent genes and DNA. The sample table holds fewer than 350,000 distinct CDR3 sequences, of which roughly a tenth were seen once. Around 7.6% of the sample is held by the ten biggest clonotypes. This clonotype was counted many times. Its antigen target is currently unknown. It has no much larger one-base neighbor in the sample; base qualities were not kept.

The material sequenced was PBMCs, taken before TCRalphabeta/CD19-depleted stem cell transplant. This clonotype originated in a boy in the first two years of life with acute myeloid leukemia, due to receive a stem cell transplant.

The CDR3 reads CASSSQGAGTEAFF. The bases are TGCGCCAGCAGCAGTCAGGGGGCAGGCACTGAAGCTTTCTTT. This chain is built from TRBV5-1 and TRBJ1-1; TRBD1 matches 8 bases in the middle. Clipping removes 4 bases from V and 4 bases from J, with 6 as the unmatched junction base count. CDR1 and CDR2, looked up from the germline V gene, are SGHRS and YFSETQ. Counted from cysteine to phenylalanine, this CDR3 has 14 amino acids. Only CDR3 DNA is held: 42 bases, read in frame from base 1.